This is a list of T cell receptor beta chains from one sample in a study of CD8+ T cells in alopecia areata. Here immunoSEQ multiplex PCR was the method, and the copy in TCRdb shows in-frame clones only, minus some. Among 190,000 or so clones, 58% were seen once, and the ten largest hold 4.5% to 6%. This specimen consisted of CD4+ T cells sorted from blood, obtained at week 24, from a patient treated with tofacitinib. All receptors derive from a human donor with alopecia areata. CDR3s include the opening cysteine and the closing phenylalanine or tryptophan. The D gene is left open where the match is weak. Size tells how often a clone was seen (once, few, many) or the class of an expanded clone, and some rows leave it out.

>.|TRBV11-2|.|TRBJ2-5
CASSQTGPPETQYF
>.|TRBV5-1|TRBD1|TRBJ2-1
CASRLRSDRMENEQFF
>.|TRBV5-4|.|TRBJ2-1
CASSLGGPGNNEQFF
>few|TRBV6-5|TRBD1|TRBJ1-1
CASTRDRDSEAFF
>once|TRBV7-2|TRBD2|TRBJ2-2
CASSFRLAERGTGELFF
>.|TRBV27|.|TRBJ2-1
CASSYTVGSYNEQFF
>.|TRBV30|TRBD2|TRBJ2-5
CAWSVLAGKETQYF
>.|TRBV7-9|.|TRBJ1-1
CASHTGSRNTEAFF
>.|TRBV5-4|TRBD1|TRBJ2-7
CASSSQGDLIVKQYF
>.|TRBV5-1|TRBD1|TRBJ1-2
CASSAGTGGATGGYTF
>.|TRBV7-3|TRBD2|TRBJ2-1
CASSSFSGRVVNEQFF
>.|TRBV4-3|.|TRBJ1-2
CASSPTGSPHGYTF
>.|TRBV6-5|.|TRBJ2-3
CASRPGGGPDTQYF
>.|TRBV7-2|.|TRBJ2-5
CASSSQETQYF
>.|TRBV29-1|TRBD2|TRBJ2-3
CSVVPGGTDTQYF
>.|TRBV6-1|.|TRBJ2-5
CASLKGGGQETQYF
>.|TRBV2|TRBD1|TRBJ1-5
CASDRDSNQPQHF
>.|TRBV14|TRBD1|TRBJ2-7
CASSLSPDRVEEQYF
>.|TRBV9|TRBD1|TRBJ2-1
CASSVSPDRGLDEQFF
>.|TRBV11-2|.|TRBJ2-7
CASSSGQFGSVEQYF
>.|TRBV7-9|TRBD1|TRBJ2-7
CASSPVGTVDSSYEQYF
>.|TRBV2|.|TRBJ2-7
CASSYSSYEQYF
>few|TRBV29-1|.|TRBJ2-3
CSAGHRVSTDTQYF
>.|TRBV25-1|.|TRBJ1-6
CASSESGRASPLHF
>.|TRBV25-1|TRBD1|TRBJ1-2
CASSVTGGYGYTF
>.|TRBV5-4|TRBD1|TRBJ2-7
CASSQPGQGSDEQYF
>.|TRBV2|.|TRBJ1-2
CASSEAGHGYTF
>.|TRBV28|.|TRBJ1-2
CASRLGQSGGYTF
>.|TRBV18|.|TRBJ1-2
CASSPDGDYGYTF